This T cell receptor (beta chain) was recovered during a study of blood T cell repertoires in COVID-19. The wider study: Samples of COVID-19 (acute and convalescent) were obtained from the United States, Italy and Spain. PBMCs, B-cell-depleted T cells, or T cells provided the cDNA or gDNA that made up the material.

The V gene's germline CDR1 is MNHEY and CDR2 SVGAGI. The CDR3 sequence is 14 residues long. V was clipped by 7 bases and J by 6 bases; unmatched bases: 11. How the authors handled the data: Amplification of reference gene primers was used by the study to estimate nucleated cell counts. TCRdb keeps only in-frame clones here, not all; method: immunoSEQ multiplex PCR. V and J calls and clone size are given by that table; D and trimming were obtained from the DNA. Among some 300,000 clones listed, approximately 89% were seen once. Symptom resolution, clearance, or two negative PCRs marked donors in Cohort 3 as recovered.

The rearrangement uses TRBV6-5 and TRBJ1-2; 7 bases match TRBD1. The TCR sequence derives from a woman aged 25 to 45 who had recovered from COVID-19. Sequences were obtained from PBMCs or T cells enriched from blood (not recorded which). The CDR3 sequence: CASIQSLTGNGYTF. Written as DNA, the CDR3 is TGTGCCAGCATCCAAAGCTTGACAGGGAATGGCTACACCTTC.